One sample yielded the 25 T cell receptor beta chains listed below, sequenced in a study of T cell responses to AZD1222 COVID-19 vaccine. The assay was immunoSEQ multiplex PCR, and TCRdb's table has in-frame clones only and misses some. The repertoire holds around 130,000 clones, approximately 92% seen once, with 4% to 4.5% in the top ten. The starting material was peripheral blood, obtained 28 days after the second dose of the MenACWY control vaccine. The receptors derive from an adult who received the MenACWY meningococcal vaccine as a control.

The chain carries TRBV18 and TRBJ2-3; D not resolved. Germline V gives CDR1 KGHSH, CDR2 LQKENI. Trimming left V 4 bases short and J 2 bases short, with 7 bases between. This CDR3 spans 13 amino acids. The CDR3 bases are TGTGCCAGCTCACTTTTAGTCACAGATACGCAGTATTTT. Its translation is CASSLLVTDTQYF. The full variable domain, rest sourced from reference TRBV18 and TRBJ2-3, is NAGVMQNPRHLVRRRGQEARLRCSPMKGHSHVYWYRQLPEEGLKFMVYLQKENIIDESGMPKERFSAEFPKEGPSILRIQQVVRGDSAAYFCASSLLVTDTQYFGPGTRLTVL.

The rearrangement joins TRBV6-6 to TRBJ2-3, with no clear D. The CDR3 spans 14 residues. V was trimmed by 2 bases and J by 0 bases, leaving 6 bases between them. Per germline, CDR1 MNHNY and CDR2 SVGAGI (reference sequence). The CDR3 is CASSYGGSTDTQYF. The CDR3 DNA reads as TGTGCCAGCAGTTACGGCGGTAGCACAGATACGCAGTATTTT.

The V and J genes are TRBV19 and TRBJ2-1; no definite D call. The germline V and J ends were trimmed by 5 bases and 2 bases, with 7 bases remaining between them. This CDR3 has 13 amino acids. Germline V gene lookup returns CDR1 LNHDA and CDR2 SQIVND (reference sequence). This chain's CDR3 is CASSAGAYNEQFF. Written as DNA, the CDR3 is TGTGCCAGTAGTGCCGGCGCCTACAATGAGCAGTTCTTC.

The chain recombines TRBV18 with TRBJ1-2, with D maybe TRBD1 (6 bases). Trimming left V 2 bases short and J 6 bases short, with 19 bases between. CDR3 length equals 16 residues. Germline CDR1 reads KGHSH; CDR2 reads LQKENI. The CDR3, as DNA: TGTGCCAGCTCACCAGCCGGACAGTCCCCATTCGATGGCTACACCTTC. Protein: CASSPAGQSPFDGYTF. Combining the CDR3 with reference TRBV18 and TRBJ1-2 gives the whole variable domain NAGVMQNPRHLVRRRGQEARLRCSPMKGHSHVYWYRQLPEEGLKFMVYLQKENIIDESGMPKERFSAEFPKEGPSILRIQQVVRGDSAAYFCASSPAGQSPFDGYTFGSGTRLTVV.

The V gene is TRBV28, the J gene TRBJ2-7; D not certain. V shed 5 bases and J shed 0 bases, with 14 bases lying between them. Germline loops: CDR1 MDHEN, CDR2 SYDVKM. The CDR3 loop spans 15 amino acids. The CDR3 DNA reads TGTGCCAGCAGTCCAGATCAGGCGAGCTCCTACGAGCAGTACTTC. Protein sequence: CASSPDQASSYEQYF.

The chain links TRBV6-5 to TRBJ1-1; a weak D match, TRBD1 (5 bases). Germline V CDR1 and CDR2: MNHEY, SVGAGI. This CDR3 is built from 13 residues. Trimming took off 7 bases at V and 10 bases at J, with 19 bases between the two ends. This CDR3 is CASTQLAPGGAFF. CDR3 coding DNA: TGTGCCAGCACCCAATTAGCCCCGGGGGGAGCTTTCTTT.

CDR3 bases: TGTGCCAGCAGCGAACCCCGGGACACTAGACTAGCGGGAGTGTCTTCAGATACGCAGTATTTT. This sequence encodes CASSEPRDTRLAGVSSDTQYF. The chain uses TRBV9 and TRBJ2-3, with TRBD2 matching 12 bases. V trimming: 3 bases; J trimming: 4 bases; junction bases outside the gene matches: 21. Germline CDR1 is SGDLS and CDR2 is YYNGEE. This CDR3 has 21 amino acids.

The V call is TRBV2, the J call TRBJ2-5, with 7 bases identical to TRBD1. Germline loops: CDR1 SNHLY, CDR2 FYNNEI. The CDR3 is 15 residues long. V lost 6 bases to trimming and J lost 2 bases; unmatched junction nucleotides: 9. The CDR3 sequence: CASSVDRVPQETQYF. The DNA of the CDR3 is TGTGCCAGCAGCGTCGACAGGGTCCCACAAGAGACCCAGTACTTC.

The V call is TRBV7-9, the J call TRBJ1-2; D is undetermined. This CDR3 has 15 amino acids. From germline, CDR1 is SEHNR and CDR2 FQNEAQ (reference sequence). V was pared by 1 base and J by 6 bases, with 15 bases between. CDR3 residues: CASSLDSFSVHGYTF. CDR3 in DNA: TGTGCCAGCAGCTTAGACTCGTTTTCGGTGCATGGCTACACCTTC.

The chain employs TRBV7-6 and TRBJ2-7, with 10 bases fitting TRBD2. V lost 1 base to trimming and J lost 1 base; unmatched junction nucleotides: 7. Germline CDR1 reads SGHVS; CDR2 reads FNYEAQ. CDR3 size: 17 residues. The CDR3 coding sequence is TGTGCCAGCAGCTTAGTGTCCGGACTAGCGGATTCCTACGAGCAGTACTTC. Translation gives CASSLVSGLADSYEQYF.

The CDR3 nucleotides are TGTGCCAGCAGCATCAGGGGTAAAAGATCAATCGCGAGTTCACCCCTCCACTTT. The encoded protein is CASSIRGKRSIASSPLHF. The genes are TRBV7-2 and TRBJ1-6; possible D gene TRBD1, 6 bases. V was clipped by 5 bases and J by 9 bases, with 26 bases between them. This CDR3 is 18 amino acids long. Germline V gene sequence: CDR1 SGHTA, CDR2 FQGNSA.

The V and J genes are TRBV6-2 or TRBV6-3 and TRBJ1-2; perhaps TRBD1 as D (5 bases). The CDR3 has 15 residues. V was trimmed by 2 bases and J by 5 bases, leaving 15 bases between them. The germline V gene encodes CDR1 MNHEY and CDR2 SVGEGT. CDR3 bases: TGTGCCAGCAGTTACCCGCCTACAGGACTGTATGGCTACACCTTC. This gives the protein CASSYPPTGLYGYTF.

The chain couples TRBV15 to TRBJ2-3; D possibly corresponds to TRBD1 (6 bases). The V end lost 5 bases, the J end lost 2 bases, and 11 bases lay between the germline ends. The germline V gene has CDR1 LNHNV and CDR2 YYDKDF (reference sequence). This CDR3 contains 14 residues. The CDR3 spells CATSEQGDTDTQYF. DNA of the CDR3: TGTGCCACCAGCGAACAGGGCGACACAGATACGCAGTATTTT.

Regarding this clone: The identical CDR3 is also encoded by other nucleotide sequences in the sample. The rearrangement uses TRBV2 and TRBJ2-7; D gene ambiguous. Between the trimmed V and J ends, which lost 6 bases and 0 bases, there was a span of 6 bases. The CDR3 is 12 amino acids. The germline gives CDR1 SNHLY, CDR2 FYNNEI. CDR3 residues: CASSQDSYEQYV. CDR3 nucleotides: TGTGCCAGCAGCCAGGACTCCTACGAGCAGTACGTC.

This sequence joins TRBV29-1 and TRBJ2-5; 7 nucleotides align to TRBD2. Trimming took 1 base from V and 5 from J; bases not matched to a gene: 10. Germline CDR1 reads SQVTM; CDR2 reads ANQGSEA. The CDR3 length is 15 residues. DNA of the CDR3: TGCAGCGTTGAAGTGGGGGGAGCGGGGTCGGAGACCCAGTACTTC. Protein product: CSVEVGGAGSETQYF.

The V call is TRBV6-4, the J call TRBJ2-3; 9 bases align to TRBD2. This CDR3 is built from 14 residues. Looked up from germline, CDR1 is MRHNA and CDR2 is SNTAGT. V lost 5 bases and J lost 4; bases outside the gene matches: 4. The CDR3 region is CASSSGGGADTQYF. The CDR3 nucleotides read TGTGCCAGCAGTTCTGGCGGGGGGGCAGATACGCAGTATTTT.

This chain links TRBV7-2 with TRBJ1-5; D unclear. This CDR3 region has 15 residues. CDR1 SGHTA and CDR2 FQGNSA come from the germline V gene. Trimming took 3 bases from V and 0 from J, leaving 9 bases between them. The CDR3 sequence: CASSLMMGSNQPQHF. In DNA, the CDR3 is TGTGCCAGCAGCTTGATGATGGGTAGCAATCAGCCCCAGCATTTT.

This chain links TRBV4-1 with TRBJ2-5; TRBD1 agrees at 10 bases. Germline CDR1 is MGHRA and CDR2 is YSYEKL. V gave up 2 bases and J gave up 2 bases; unmatched junction bases: 17. The CDR3 consists of 20 residues. This CDR3 reads CASSQPGQGIVASTQETQYF. Written as DNA, the CDR3 is TGCGCCAGCAGCCAACCGGGACAGGGGATAGTCGCATCAACACAAGAGACCCAGTACTTC.

This chain links TRBV2 with TRBJ2-2, with TRBD1 matching over 7 bases. After removal of 5 bases from V and 7 bases from J, the junction contained 4 bases not matched to a gene. Germline CDR1 SNHLY, CDR2 FYNNEI. The CDR3 is 13 amino acids. This CDR3 reads CASSRQGNGELFF. Here the CDR3 DNA reads TGTGCCAGCAGTCGACAGGGCAACGGGGAGCTGTTTTTT.

This chain connects TRBV6-5 to TRBJ2-7, with D perhaps TRBD1 (5 bases). The germline V gene encodes CDR1 MNHEY and CDR2 SVGAGI. The CDR3 runs to 13 residues. V shed 7 bases and J shed 6 bases, with 16 bases lying between them. CDR3 bases: TGTGCCAGCACGTCGGTAGGGGCGAGCGAGCAGTACTTC. Protein sequence: CASTSVGASEQYF.

The genes are TRBV24-1 and TRBJ2-1; 8 bases map to TRBD2. J gave up 6 bases and V 1 base, and 4 bases lay outside the gene matches. Germline V lookup: CDR1 KGHDR, CDR2 SFDVKD. CDR3 length: 15 amino acids. CDR3 sequence reads: CATSDFSGSGNEQFF. In nucleotides, the CDR3 is TGTGCCACCAGTGATTTCAGCGGGAGTGGCAATGAGCAGTTCTTC.

The genes are TRBV4-2 and TRBJ1-3; D remains unclear. CDR3 length: 13 amino acids. Per the germline V gene, CDR1 is LGHNA and CDR2 is YNFKEQ. The V and J ends lost 1 base and 3 bases respectively, with 4 bases between them. The CDR3 spells CASSQVSGNTIYF. Written as DNA, the CDR3 is TGTGCCAGCAGCCAAGTCAGTGGAAACACCATATATTTT.

The genes are TRBV7-2 and TRBJ1-5; TRBD1 aligns across 7 bases. Germline V gene sequence: CDR1 SGHTA, CDR2 FQGNSA. J gave up 7 bases and V 3 bases, and 9 bases lay outside the gene matches. This CDR3 comprises 15 residues. CDR3 sequence: CASSFGSGGEQPQHF. The CDR3 coding sequence is TGTGCCAGCAGCTTCGGGTCAGGGGGGGAGCAGCCCCAGCATTTT.

This chain joins TRBV5-1 and TRBJ1-5, with D maybe TRBD1 (5 bases). Germline CDR1 reads SGHRS; CDR2 reads YFSETQ. V lost 4 bases to trimming and J lost 1 base, with 12 bases between them. The CDR3 covers 15 residues. The CDR3 sequence: CASSEGSLSNQPQHF. The CDR3 DNA sequence: TGCGCCAGCAGCGAGGGGTCTCTGAGCAATCAGCCCCAGCATTTT.

Points on this clone: Other DNA variants within this sample encode the same CDR3. The V and J genes are TRBV3-1 (or the pseudogene TRBV3-2) and TRBJ2-7; D is uncertain. Germline V gene lookup returns CDR1 LGHDT and CDR2 YNNKEL (reference sequence). Deletions cut 1 base from V and 4 bases from J, with 2 bases between. The CDR3 is 11 residues long. CDR3 nucleotides: TGTGCCAGCAGCCAAGGATACGAGCAGTACTTC. This gives the protein CASSQGYEQYF.